The clone carrying this TCR beta chain has just one count. Produced via immunoSEQ multiplex PCR; TCRdb's table is partial and in-frame only. The table shows about 21,000 clones, with 85% to 90% occurring only once. The data were obtained in a study of T cells in localized non-small cell lung cancer. Specimen: peripheral blood, collected before any cancer treatment. The receptor's source is a male donor older than 55 with stage I squamous cell lung carcinoma.

CDR3 region: CATSRQYSNTEAFF. Here the CDR3 DNA reads TGTGCCACCAGCAGACAGTACTCGAACACTGAAGCTTTCTTT. The chain is built from TRBV15 and TRBJ1-1, with D unresolved. CDR1 is LNHNV and CDR2 is YYDKDF in the germline V gene (reference sequence). The CDR3 loop spans 14 amino acids. The V end was cut by 2 bases, the J end by 1 base, with 8 bases between.